The entry that follows covers one T cell receptor beta chain sequence. Its antigen is undetermined. This sample was taken from a study of OX40 agonist ivuxolimab in advanced cancers. Looking at the study overall: Ivuxolimab, an antibody acting as an agonist of OX40 (CD134), was used to treat patients. Three patients, one with hepatocellular carcinoma and two with cutaneous melanoma, responded partially.

Cycle 7 day 1, cycle 4 day 1, and baseline were the timepoints at which blood was sampled. General study findings and limits: CD4+ and CD8+ T cells in blood underwent clonal expansion by week 6 at 0.1 to 3.0 mg/kg.

The repertoire was sequenced with immunoSEQ multiplex PCR; TCRdb's copy has only in-frame clones and lacks some. This table holds tens of thousands of clones, approximately 90% found once. This CDR3 spans 14 amino acids. Germline lookup yields CDR1 MNHEY and CDR2 SVGAGI. Trimming removed 8 bases from V and 7 bases from J; junction bases left unmatched: 9. The material sequenced was CD4+ or CD8+ T cells sorted from blood, taken in a trial of the OX40 agonist ivuxolimab. V is TRBV6-5 and J is TRBJ2-1, with 9 bases matching TRBD1. The sequence derives from an adult with an advanced solid tumor such as melanoma, head and neck, liver or kidney cancer. In nucleotides, the CDR3 is TGTGCCAGCGGCATACAGGGGGCCGAGAATGAGCAGTTCTTC. Translation: CASGIQGAENEQFF.